This T cell receptor (beta chain) was identified in a study of cytomegalovirus exposure and HLA in healthy donors. Both 60 Vbeta primers and 13 Jbeta primers went into the PCR. Some clones are missing from TCRdb's copy, which holds only in-frame ones; the method was immunoSEQ multiplex PCR. Here the sample spans about 210,000 clones, around 81% being singletons. Notes on the study in general: The authors listed approximately 150 TCR beta chains as cytomegalovirus-associated.

Notes on this clone: Its matching antigen is unknown.

The sample comprised PBMCs. This clonotype originated in a woman between 45 and 65 years old in good health and CMV-seropositive.

The CDR3 sequence: CASSIEAGTIGPHEQFF. CDR3 sequence (DNA): TGTGCCAGTAGTATAGAAGCCGGGACTATAGGCCCCCATGAGCAGTTCTTC. The chain carries TRBV19 and TRBJ2-1; 7 bases map to TRBD2. Trimming at V came to 0 bases and at J to 8 bases, leaving 13 bases not matched to a gene. This CDR3 region has 17 residues. Germline loops: CDR1 LNHDA, CDR2 SQIVND (reference sequence).